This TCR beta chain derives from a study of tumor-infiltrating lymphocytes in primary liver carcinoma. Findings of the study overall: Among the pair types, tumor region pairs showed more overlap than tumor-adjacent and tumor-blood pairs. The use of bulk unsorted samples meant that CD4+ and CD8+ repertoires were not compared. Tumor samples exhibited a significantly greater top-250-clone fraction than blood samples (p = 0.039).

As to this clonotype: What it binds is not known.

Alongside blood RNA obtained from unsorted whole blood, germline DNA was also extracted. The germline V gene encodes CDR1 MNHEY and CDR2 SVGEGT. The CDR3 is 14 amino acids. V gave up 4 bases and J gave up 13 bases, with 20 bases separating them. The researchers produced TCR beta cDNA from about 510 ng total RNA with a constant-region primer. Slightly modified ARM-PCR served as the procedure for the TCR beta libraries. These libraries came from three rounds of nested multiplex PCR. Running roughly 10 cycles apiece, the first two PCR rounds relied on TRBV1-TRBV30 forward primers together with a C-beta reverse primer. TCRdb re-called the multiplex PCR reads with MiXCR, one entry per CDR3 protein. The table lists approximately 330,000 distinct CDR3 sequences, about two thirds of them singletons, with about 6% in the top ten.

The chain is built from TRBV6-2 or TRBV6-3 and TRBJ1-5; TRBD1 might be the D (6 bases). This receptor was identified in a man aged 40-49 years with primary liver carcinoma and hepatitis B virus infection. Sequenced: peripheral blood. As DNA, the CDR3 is TGTGCCAGCAGTTTGGGACAAGGCAATCAGTCTCAGCATTTT. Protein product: CASSLGQGNQSQHF.